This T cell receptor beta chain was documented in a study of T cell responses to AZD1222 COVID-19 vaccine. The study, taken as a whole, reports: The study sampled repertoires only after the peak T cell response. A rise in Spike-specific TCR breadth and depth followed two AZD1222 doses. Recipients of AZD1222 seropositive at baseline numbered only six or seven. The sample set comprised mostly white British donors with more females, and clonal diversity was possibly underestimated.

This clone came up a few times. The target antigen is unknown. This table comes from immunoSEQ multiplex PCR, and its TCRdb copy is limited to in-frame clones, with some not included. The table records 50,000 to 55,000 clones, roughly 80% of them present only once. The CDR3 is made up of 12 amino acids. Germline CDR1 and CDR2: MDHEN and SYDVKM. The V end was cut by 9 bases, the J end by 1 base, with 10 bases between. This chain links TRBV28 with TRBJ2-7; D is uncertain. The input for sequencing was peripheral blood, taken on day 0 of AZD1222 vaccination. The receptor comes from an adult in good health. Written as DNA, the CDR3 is TGTGCCAGTACCGAAGCTTCCTACGAGCAGTACTTC. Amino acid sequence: CASTEASYEQYF.